The clone carrying this T cell receptor beta chain was found once. As yet, its antigen is unknown. The data were produced by immunoSEQ multiplex PCR, yet TCRdb's version contains in-frame clones alone and is incomplete. The repertoire consists of about 120,000 clones, with 90% occurring once and the leading ten covering around 4.5%. CDR1 SGHRS and CDR2 YFSETQ come from the germline V gene. The trim removed 3 bases at V and 4 bases at J, leaving 7 bases unmatched. The CDR3 is made up of 16 amino acids. This entry is derived from a study of T cell responses to AZD1222 COVID-19 vaccine. Findings and caveats of the study: Repertoire sampling was restricted to post-peak T cell response timepoints. The study found vaccine-associated CD4 TCRs spanning spike, dominant at 160-218 and 743-854. Spike-specific TCRs gained breadth and depth after people received two AZD1222 doses. Reports indicate that nearly half of spike-specific TCRs are directed at unmutated variant regions.

This receptor was obtained from an adult in good health. The sample here was peripheral blood, taken on day 0 of MenACWY control vaccination. J is TRBJ2-2 and V is TRBV5-1, with 9 nucleotides matching TRBD1. Here the CDR3 reads CASSSPQGAATGELFF. The DNA of the CDR3 is TGCGCCAGCAGCTCCCCACAGGGGGCGGCCACCGGGGAGCTGTTTTTT.